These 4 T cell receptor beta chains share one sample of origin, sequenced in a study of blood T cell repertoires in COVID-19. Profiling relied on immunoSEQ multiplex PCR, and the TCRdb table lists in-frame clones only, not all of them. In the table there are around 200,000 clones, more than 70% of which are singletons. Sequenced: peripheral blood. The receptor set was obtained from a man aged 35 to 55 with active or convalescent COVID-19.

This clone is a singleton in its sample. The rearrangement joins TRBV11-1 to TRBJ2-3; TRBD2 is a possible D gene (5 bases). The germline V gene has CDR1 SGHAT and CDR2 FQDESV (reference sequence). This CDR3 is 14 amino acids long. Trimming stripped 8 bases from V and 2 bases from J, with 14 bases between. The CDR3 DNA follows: TGTGCCAGCGGTTCCATGACTACCACAGATACGCAGTATTTT. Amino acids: CASGSMTTTDTQYF.

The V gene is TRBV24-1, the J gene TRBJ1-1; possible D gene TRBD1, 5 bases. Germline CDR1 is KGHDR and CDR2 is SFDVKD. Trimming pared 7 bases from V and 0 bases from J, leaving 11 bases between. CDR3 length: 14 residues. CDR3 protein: CATRDAGVNTEAFF. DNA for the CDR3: TGTGCCACCAGGGATGCGGGGGTGAACACTGAAGCTTTCTTT.

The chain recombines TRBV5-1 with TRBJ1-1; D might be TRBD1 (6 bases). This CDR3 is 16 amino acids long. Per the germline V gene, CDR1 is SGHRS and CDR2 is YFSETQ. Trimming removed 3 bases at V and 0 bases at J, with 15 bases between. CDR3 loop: CASSSNPGVLNTEAFF. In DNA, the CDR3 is TGCGCCAGCAGCTCCAACCCAGGGGTTCTGAACACTGAAGCTTTCTTT.

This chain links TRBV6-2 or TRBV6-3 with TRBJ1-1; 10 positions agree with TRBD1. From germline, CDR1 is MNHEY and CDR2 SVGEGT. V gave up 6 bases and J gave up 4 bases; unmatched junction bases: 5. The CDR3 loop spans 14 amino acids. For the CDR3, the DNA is TGTGCCAGCAGCCGGCGGACAGGGGGCACTGAAGCTTTCTTT. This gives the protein CASSRRTGGTEAFF.